These 7 T cell receptor beta chains were all obtained from the same sample, sequenced in a study of post-analysis software for immune sequencing data. Findings and caveats of the study: Among four or five TRBV segments more frequent in patients than controls were TRBV5-6, TRBV5-1 and TRBV20-1.

These TCRs' antigens remain unknown. Prepared TCR beta cDNA libraries contained unique molecular identifiers. Via MiXCR, TCRdb re-called the PCR reads, giving one row per CDR3 protein. The table shows approximately 570,000 distinct CDR3 sequences, with roughly 45% occurring only once. The specimen sequenced was blood. These receptors were taken from a girl aged 10-17 years with multiple sclerosis.

This rearrangement joins TRBV5-5 to TRBJ2-1, with 8 bases lining up with TRBD2. This CDR3 has 11 residues. V was pared by 7 bases and J by 15 bases, with 9 bases of the junction left unmatched. CDR1 is SGHKS and CDR2 is YYEKEE in the germline V gene (reference sequence). Here the CDR3 reads CASADGGEGFF. Here the CDR3 DNA reads TGTGCCAGCGCAGACGGGGGGGAGGGGTTCTTC.

The rearrangement joins TRBV12-3 or TRBV12-4 to TRBJ2-7; D ambiguous. The CDR3 sequence is 15 residues long. V was pared by 2 bases and J by 3 bases, with 14 bases between. CDR3 sequence: CASSLSGASIYEQYF. The CDR3 DNA reads as TGTGCCAGCAGTTTATCTGGCGCCAGTATCTACGAGCAGTACTTC.

This clonotype was found a few times. The CDR3, as DNA: TGTGCCAGCAGGACAGGGGGCGTCTATGGCTACACCTTC. It codes for CASRTGGVYGYTF. The V call is TRBV12-3 or TRBV12-4, the J call TRBJ1-2; the match to TRBD1 covers 10 bases. The CDR3 has 13 residues. Unmatched junction bases numbered 2, after V lost 6 bases and J lost 4 bases.

The table lists this clonotype with a few counts. The V and J genes are TRBV12-3 or TRBV12-4 and TRBJ1-4; D remains ambiguous. The length of the CDR3 is 16 residues. The ends were cut back, 6 bases at V and 8 bases at J, with 22 bases in the middle. The CDR3 here is CASSLRSPGVGEKLFF. CDR3 DNA sequence: TGTGCCAGCAGCCTTAGGAGTCCCGGCGTGGGGGAAAAACTGTTTTTT.

The chain joins TRBV12-3 or TRBV12-4 to TRBJ1-4; D call uncertain. V lost 1 base, J lost 8 bases, and 8 bases lay in between. This CDR3 has 13 residues. The CDR3, as DNA: TGTGCCAGCAGTTTAGAACTTAACGAAAAACTGTTTTTT. Translating gives CASSLELNEKLFF.

As DNA, the CDR3 is TGTGCCACCAGTGACCGCAGTTTTGGGCGGAGTAGCTCCTACAATGAGCAGTTCTTC. This encodes CATSDRSFGRSSSYNEQFF. The chain has TRBV24-1 and TRBJ2-1, with no clear D. There are 19 residues in the CDR3. Per the germline V gene, CDR1 is KGHDR and CDR2 is SFDVKD. The V end lost 4 bases, the J end lost 0 bases, and 21 bases lay between the germline ends.

CDR3 amino acids: CASSESGFQPQHF. CDR3 bases: TGCGCCAGCAGTGAGTCGGGGTTTCAGCCCCAGCATTTT. The V call is TRBV10-2, the J call TRBJ1-5; D call uncertain. In germline, CDR1 is WSHSY, CDR2 SAAADI. Trimming took off 0 bases at V and 6 bases at J, with 6 bases between the two ends. The length of the CDR3 is 13 residues.